The 18 T cell receptor beta chains in this list originate from one sample, sequenced in a study of shared clonotypes between healthy human individuals. Sequenced by immunoSEQ multiplex PCR; TCRdb stores in-frame clones only, minus some. The sample lists some 2,100,000 clones, around 95% occurring once. Sequencing was carried out using naive CD4+ T cells sorted from blood. Subset: CD45RA+ positively selected. The receptors stem from a man in his late teens or twenties in good health.

The rearrangement links TRBV25-1 to TRBJ1-2; unclear D gene. V shed 2 bases and J shed 8 bases, with 12 bases lying between them. The CDR3 sequence is 13 residues long. Germline CDR1 and CDR2: MGHDK and SYGVNS. The chain's CDR3 is CASSERPGRGYTF. CDR3 coding DNA: TGTGCCAGCAGTGAAAGGCCAGGCAGGGGCTACACCTTC.

This sequence joins TRBV2 and TRBJ1-1; no firm D call. This CDR3 spans 13 amino acids. V lost 8 bases, J lost 4 bases, and 14 bases lay in between. The germline gives CDR1 SNHLY, CDR2 FYNNEI. CDR3 region: CASLIWEGTEAFF. The CDR3 DNA sequence: TGTGCCAGCCTGATTTGGGAGGGCACTGAAGCTTTCTTT.

The chain couples TRBV7-9 to TRBJ2-6; D remains ambiguous. CDR3 length equals 17 residues. Germline V lookup: CDR1 SEHNR, CDR2 FQNEAQ (reference sequence). V lost 1 base to trimming and J lost 0 bases, with 10 bases between them. The CDR3 coding sequence is TGTGCCAGCAGCTTAGACAGAACCTACTCTGGGGCCAACGTCCTGACTTTC. Its protein product is CASSLDRTYSGANVLTF.

This clone was detected once. CDR3: CASSQGNNQPQHF. The DNA for the CDR3 is TGTGCCAGCAGCCAAGGGAACAATCAGCCCCAGCATTTT. The chain recombines TRBV14 with TRBJ1-5; D uncertain. The germline gives CDR1 SGHDN, CDR2 FVKESK. V lost 1 base and J 3 bases, leaving 4 bases between the germline ends. The CDR3 contains 13 residues.

The chain uses TRBV10-2 and TRBJ2-2; TRBD1 matches 9 bases. CDR1 is WSHSY and CDR2 is SAAADI in the germline V gene. J was trimmed by 4 bases and V by 2 bases; bases with no gene match: 8. The CDR3 runs 17 residues. The CDR3 region has the DNA TGCGCCAGCAGTGAGCCCGGGGGACAGGGAGTCACCGGGGAGCTGTTTTTT. This encodes CASSEPGGQGVTGELFF.

Turning to this clone: Relative to the germline gene, one junction end is altered; a read error may explain this. This sequence joins TRBV7-2 and TRBJ2-3, with D tentatively TRBD2 (6 bases). The CDR3 has 12 amino acids. CDR1 is SGHTA and CDR2 is FQGNSA in the germline V gene. This CDR3 is CASSFTGTSPFF. DNA of the CDR3: TGTGCCAGCAGCTTCACCGGGACTTCCCCGTTTTTT.

V and J are TRBV18 and TRBJ2-7; D possibly matches TRBD1 or TRBD2 (6 bases each). Deletions cut 5 bases from V and 2 bases from J, with 19 bases between. There are 16 residues in the CDR3. Germline-derived CDR1 and CDR2 are KGHSH and LQKENI. CDR3: CASSLSRGQAAYEQYF. The CDR3 DNA sequence: TGTGCCAGCTCATTGTCTCGGGGGCAGGCAGCCTACGAGCAGTACTTC. The full variable domain, its missing parts supplied by reference TRBV18 and TRBJ2-7, is NAGVMQNPRHLVRRRGQEARLRCSPMKGHSHVYWYRQLPEEGLKFMVYLQKENIIDESGMPKERFSAEFPKEGPSILRIQQVVRGDSAAYFCASSLSRGQAAYEQYFGPGTRLTVT.

The chain recombines TRBV18 with TRBJ2-7; no reliable D call. The CDR3 is 17 residues long. Per germline, CDR1 KGHSH and CDR2 LQKENI. Trimming removed 0 bases at V and 0 bases at J, with 15 bases between. CDR3 sequence reads: CASSPPGGLVSSYEQYF. The DNA for the CDR3 is TGTGCCAGCTCACCACCGGGCGGCCTCGTCAGCTCCTACGAGCAGTACTTC. Full variable domain (rest looked up from reference TRBV18 and TRBJ2-7): NAGVMQNPRHLVRRRGQEARLRCSPMKGHSHVYWYRQLPEEGLKFMVYLQKENIIDESGMPKERFSAEFPKEGPSILRIQQVVRGDSAAYFCASSPPGGLVSSYEQYFGPGTRLTVT.

CDR3 in amino acids: CASSLAPRQGTDTQYF. In DNA form, the CDR3 reads TGCGCCAGCAGCCTGGCCCCGCGACAGGGGACAGATACGCAGTATTTT. The V gene is TRBV5-1, the J gene TRBJ2-3, with 8 bases aligning to TRBD1. The CDR3 has 16 amino acids. Germline CDR1 and CDR2: SGHRS and YFSETQ. The ends lost 4 bases at V and 3 bases at J; junction bases unmatched: 10. Drawing the rest from reference TRBV5-1 and TRBJ2-3, the complete variable domain is KAGVTQTPRYLIKTRGQQVTLSCSPISGHRSVSWYQQTPGQGLQFLFEYFSETQRNKGNFPGRFSGRQFSNSRSEMNVSTLELGDSALYLCASSLAPRQGTDTQYFGPGTRLTVL.

The chain combines TRBV28 with TRBJ1-5, with no clear D. Trimming removed 8 bases at V and 1 base at J, with 9 bases between. This CDR3 is 13 amino acids long. From germline, CDR1 is MDHEN and CDR2 SYDVKM. As DNA, the CDR3 is TGTGCCAGCGAATGGGAAAGCAATCAGCCCCAGCATTTT. It is translated as CASEWESNQPQHF.

This sequence joins TRBV6-5 and TRBJ2-7, with D possibly being TRBD2 (6 bases). The CDR3 contains 13 residues. CDR1 and CDR2 (germline): MNHEY, SVGAGI. V shed 5 bases and J shed 4 bases, with 12 bases lying between them. The DNA of the CDR3 is TGTGCCAGCAGTCAACGGGGGTCGTACGAGCAGTACTTC. The encoded protein is CASSQRGSYEQYF.

This sequence joins TRBV5-4 and TRBJ2-7; TRBD1 might be the D (6 bases). Trimming left V 4 bases short and J 0 bases short, with 14 bases between. The CDR3 contains 15 residues. Germline V CDR1 and CDR2: SGHNT, YYREEE (reference sequence). The DNA for the CDR3 is TGTGCCAGCAGCCAAGGGACACCCAGCTCCTACGAGCAGTACTTC. Its translation is CASSQGTPSSYEQYF.

The gene calls are TRBV5-4 and TRBJ1-1, with D possibly being TRBD1 (6 bases). V was cut by 4 bases and J by 8 bases, with 24 bases left in between. The CDR3 is 16 amino acids. CDR1 and CDR2 (germline): SGHNT, YYREEE (reference sequence). The CDR3 DNA reads TGTGCCAGCAGCCCCGAGGGGGTCGTTGCCACTACGGAAGCTTTCTTT. Amino acids: CASSPEGVVATTEAFF.

The J gene is TRBJ2-1, the V gene TRBV25-1; 9 positions agree with TRBD1. The CDR3 is 14 amino acids. The V gene's germline CDR1 is MGHDK and CDR2 SYGVNS. V was clipped by 10 bases and J by 6 bases; unmatched bases: 10. CDR3 protein: CATTDRGGSNEQFF. The CDR3 coding sequence is TGTGCCACCACGGACAGGGGAGGCAGCAATGAGCAGTTCTTC. The complete variable domain, with remaining parts taken from reference TRBV25-1 and TRBJ2-1, reads EADIYQTPRYLVIGTGKKITLECSQTMGHDKMYWYQQDPGMELHLIHYSYGVNSTEKGDLSSESTVSRIRTEHFPLTLESARPSHTSQYLCATTDRGGSNEQFFGPGTRLTVL.

In the case of this clone: This specimen includes other DNA sequences encoding the same CDR3. The chain carries TRBV5-1 and TRBJ2-7; TRBD1 matches 11 bases. This CDR3 region has 14 residues. Germline V gives CDR1 SGHRS, CDR2 YFSETQ. V trimming: 4 bases; J trimming: 2 bases; junction bases outside the gene matches: 2. The CDR3 DNA sequence: TGCGCCAGCAGCGGGGGACAGGGGGCCTACGAGCAGTACTTC. This translates into CASSGGQGAYEQYF.

The V gene is TRBV6-5, the J gene TRBJ2-7; 7 nucleotides agree with TRBD1. The CDR3 contains 13 residues. Germline V gene sequence: CDR1 MNHEY, CDR2 SVGAGI. With V trimmed by 6 bases and J by 5 bases, 7 bases remained unmatched. CDR3 residues: CASRRTGLDEQYF. The CDR3 coding sequence is TGTGCCAGCAGGAGGACAGGCCTTGACGAGCAGTACTTC.

This rearrangement joins TRBV7-2 to TRBJ2-1; TRBD1 might be the D (5 bases). Germline assignment: CDR1 SGHTA and CDR2 FQGNSA. The CDR3 runs to 12 residues. V was clipped by 5 bases and J by 7 bases, with 9 bases between them. CDR3 region: CASSQGVNEQFF. The CDR3 nucleotides read TGTGCCAGCAGCCAGGGCGTAAATGAGCAGTTCTTC.

The rearrangement uses TRBV7-6 and TRBJ2-1; D is uncertain. The germline V gene encodes CDR1 SGHVS and CDR2 FNYEAQ. Trimming took off 1 base at V and 10 bases at J, with 5 bases between the two ends. CDR3 length: 11 residues. Here the CDR3 DNA reads TGTGCCAGCAGCTTAGTGGGCGAGCAGTTCTTC. Its translation: CASSLVGEQFF.